This passage covers 10 T cell receptor beta chains from one sample sequenced in a study of T cell repertoires in aging, cancer and after chemotherapy. Amplification of TCR beta used genomic DNA extracted from peripheral blood. Rearranged V-D-J TRB sequences were amplified with a mixed TRB-A/B primer pool. Each CDR3 protein is one row after TCRdb ran MiXCR on the multiplex PCR reads. The table includes around 13,000 distinct CDR3 sequences, about a third detected once. Sample: blood. The receptors come from a human donor in good health. The donor label of this sample is uncertain.

This clonotype is classed as medium-sized. The chain carries TRBV19 and TRBJ2-7; 9 bases map to TRBD1. CDR3 length: 14 residues. Looked up from germline, CDR1 is LNHDA and CDR2 is SQIVND (reference sequence). V dropped 7 bases and J dropped 3; count of bases not matched to a gene: 7. CDR3 in amino acids: CASTPGTGLYEQYF. The CDR3 DNA reads TGTGCCAGTACCCCCGGGACAGGGCTCTACGAGCAGTACTTC.

V gene TRBV7-6 combines with J gene TRBJ1-1; D is unclear. The germline gives CDR1 SGHVS, CDR2 FNYEAQ. The V gene lost 6 bases and the J gene lost 7 bases, with 12 bases spanning the gap. The CDR3 loop spans 12 amino acids. The CDR3 here is CASSYGPFEAFF. The CDR3 DNA reads as TGTGCCAGCAGTTACGGGCCATTTGAAGCTTTCTTT.

This chain links TRBV11-1 with TRBJ2-7; unclear D gene. The CDR3 consists of 12 residues. Trimming stripped 4 bases from V and 6 bases from J, with 10 bases between. The V gene's germline CDR1 is SGHAT and CDR2 FQDESV (reference sequence). CDR3 in DNA: TGTGCCAGCAGCTCGCTAGGAGTCGAGCAGTACTTC. Residues: CASSSLGVEQYF. Filled out from reference TRBV11-1 and TRBJ2-7, the complete variable domain reads EAEVAQSPRYKITEKSQAVAFWCDPISGHATLYWYRQILGQGPELLVQFQDESVVDDSQLPKDRFSAERLKGVDSTLKIQPAELGDSAMYLCASSSLGVEQYFGPGTRLTVT.

This clonotype is deemed medium-sized. This sequence joins TRBV30 and TRBJ2-5, with 10 nucleotides matching TRBD2. This CDR3 comprises 11 residues. Trimming cost V 7 bases and J 7 bases; bases outside gene matches: 3. Germline V CDR1 and CDR2: GTSNPN, SVGIG (reference sequence). The CDR3 loop reads CASRLAGTQYF. The CDR3 DNA follows: TGTGCCTCACGACTAGCGGGGACCCAGTACTTC.

The chain couples TRBV15 to TRBJ1-6, with D tentatively TRBD1 (5 bases). CDR3 size: 15 residues. The germline gives CDR1 LNHNV, CDR2 YYDKDF (reference sequence). The V end lost 0 bases, the J end lost 9 bases, and 12 bases lay between the germline ends. CDR3 in amino acids: CATSRDRRASSPLHF. The CDR3 coding sequence is TGTGCCACCAGCAGAGATCGCAGGGCTAGTTCACCCCTCCACTTT.

This clonotype is medium-sized in the sample. CDR3 region: CASSLGGGWRETQYF. CDR3 sequence (DNA): TGTGCCAGCAGCTTAGGGGGGGGCTGGCGGGAGACCCAGTACTTC. The genes are TRBV11-3 and TRBJ2-5; possibly TRBD2 for D (7 bases). This CDR3 has 15 residues. Germline V gene sequence: CDR1 SGHNT, CDR2 YENEEA. V was pared by 1 base and J by 5 bases, with 14 bases between.

This clonotype turned up a few times. This chain uses TRBV6-5 with TRBJ1-5, with TRBD1 matching 7 bases. The junction had 12 bases not matched to a gene; V was cut back by 5 bases and J by 5 bases. Looked up from germline, CDR1 is MNHEY and CDR2 is SVGAGI. CDR3 size: 16 residues. This CDR3 reads CASSPTTGSFDQPQHF. As DNA, the CDR3 is TGTGCCAGCAGTCCGACGACAGGGTCGTTCGATCAGCCCCAGCATTTT.

V is TRBV6-5 and J is TRBJ2-2, with D hard to call. The V gene lost 6 bases and the J gene lost 6 bases, with 11 bases spanning the gap. The CDR3 totals 13 residues. Germline CDR1 and CDR2: MNHEY and SVGAGI. The CDR3 here is CASSLRRAGELFF. The CDR3 DNA follows: TGTGCCAGCAGCCTCAGAAGGGCCGGGGAGCTGTTTTTT.

The gene calls are TRBV6-5 and TRBJ1-1, with 9 bases aligning to TRBD1. The CDR3 runs 12 residues. The germline V gene has CDR1 MNHEY and CDR2 SVGAGI. Germline trimming cut 10 bases from V and 4 bases from J; bases unmatched to any gene: 4. CDR3 bases: TGTGCCACAAACAGGGGGCGCACTGAAGCTTTCTTT. This translates into CATNRGRTEAFF.

This clonotype was picked up a small number of times. For the CDR3, the DNA is TGTGCCAGCAGTTTGCCCCCCGCAGAGACCCAGTACTTC. It translates to CASSLPPAETQYF. The V and J genes are TRBV12-3 or TRBV12-4 and TRBJ2-5; D ambiguous. The CDR3 is made up of 13 amino acids. With 3 bases removed from V and 4 bases from J, the gap between germline ends came to 9 bases.